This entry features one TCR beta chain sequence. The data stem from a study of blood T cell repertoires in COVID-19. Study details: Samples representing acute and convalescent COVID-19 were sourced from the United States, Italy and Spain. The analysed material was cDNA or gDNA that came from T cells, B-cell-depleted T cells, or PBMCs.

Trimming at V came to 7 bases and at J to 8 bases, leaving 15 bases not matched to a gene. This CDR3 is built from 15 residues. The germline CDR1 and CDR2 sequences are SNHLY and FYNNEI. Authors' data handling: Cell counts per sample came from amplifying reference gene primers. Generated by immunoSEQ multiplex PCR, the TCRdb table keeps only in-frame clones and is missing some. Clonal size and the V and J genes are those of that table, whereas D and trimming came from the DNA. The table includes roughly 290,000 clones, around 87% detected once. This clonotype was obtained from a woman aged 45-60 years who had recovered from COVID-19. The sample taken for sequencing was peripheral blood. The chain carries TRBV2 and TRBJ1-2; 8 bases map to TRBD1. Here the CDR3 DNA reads TGTGCCAGCACTTTGACTCGGACAGGGACGGAAGGCTACACCTTC. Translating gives CASTLTRTGTEGYTF. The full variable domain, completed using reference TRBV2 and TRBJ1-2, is EPEVTQTPSHQVTQMGQEVILRCVPISNHLYFYWYRQILGQKVEFLVSFYNNEISEKSEIFDDQFSVERPDGSNFTLKIRSTKLEDSAMYFCASTLTRTGTEGYTFGSGTRLTVV.